This T cell receptor beta chain was sequenced for a study of lymphopenia after photon versus proton radiotherapy. General study results and limits: Relative stability marked proton patients; photon patients lost diversity and naive cells. Oligoclonal CD8+ Temra expansion after nadir drove photon patients' diversity drop. Only patients who died were analyzed for survival; proton advantage is unproven.

About this clone itself: As yet, its antigen is unknown.

Data came from immunoSEQ multiplex PCR; TCRdb stores just in-frame clones and leaves some out. Here the sample spans more than 25,000 clones, roughly 90% being singletons. V lost 0 bases to trimming and J lost 5 bases; unmatched junction nucleotides: 8. Germline V gene lookup returns CDR1 SGHRS and CDR2 YFSETQ. The CDR3 spans 17 residues. Source: peripheral blood, taken from a patient treated with photon-based radiotherapy. The sequence derives from a woman aged 45-65 years with pancreatic cancer. The V and J genes are TRBV5-1 and TRBJ2-5; TRBD2 agrees at 12 bases. DNA of the CDR3: TGCGCCAGCAGCTTGGGGAGACTAGCGGGAGTGCGGGAGACCCAGTACTTC. Translation: CASSLGRLAGVRETQYF.